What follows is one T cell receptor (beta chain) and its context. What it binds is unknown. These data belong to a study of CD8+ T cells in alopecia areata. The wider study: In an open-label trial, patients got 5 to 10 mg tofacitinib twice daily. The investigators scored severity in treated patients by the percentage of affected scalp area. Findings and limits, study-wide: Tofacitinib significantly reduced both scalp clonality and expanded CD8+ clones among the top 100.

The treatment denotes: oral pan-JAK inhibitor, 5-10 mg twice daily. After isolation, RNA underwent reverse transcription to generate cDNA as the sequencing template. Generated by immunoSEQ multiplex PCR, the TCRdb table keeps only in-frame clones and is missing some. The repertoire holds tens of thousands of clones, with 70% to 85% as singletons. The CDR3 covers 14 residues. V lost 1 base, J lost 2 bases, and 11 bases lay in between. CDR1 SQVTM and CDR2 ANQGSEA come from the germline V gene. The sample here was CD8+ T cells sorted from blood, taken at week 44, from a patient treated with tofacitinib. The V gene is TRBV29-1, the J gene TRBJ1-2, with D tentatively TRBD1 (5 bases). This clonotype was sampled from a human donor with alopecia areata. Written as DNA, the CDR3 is TGCAGCGTTGAAGGGGACGACGGAAACTATGGCTACACCTTC. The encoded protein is CSVEGDDGNYGYTF.